This is a list of T cell receptor beta chains from one sample in a study of blood T cell repertoires in COVID-19. Profiled with immunoSEQ multiplex PCR; TCRdb holds only in-frame clones, not every one. The repertoire holds about 39,000 clones, with about 94% as singletons. The material sequenced was peripheral blood. The receptors come from a human donor with active COVID-19. The donor label of this sample is uncertain. CDR3s include the opening cysteine and the closing phenylalanine or tryptophan.

v_call	j_call	cdr3_aa
TRBV9	TRBJ1-2	CASSVEQGANYGYTF
TRBV18	TRBJ2-1	CASSPTGTGRNEQFF
TRBV7-9	TRBJ2-4	CASSALTGAGNIQYF
TRBV5-1	TRBJ2-1	CASSLTSGSSYNEQFF
TRBV7-9	TRBJ2-5	CASSLAGAEETQYF
TRBV4-1	TRBJ2-7	CASSPRAGGPYEQYF
TRBV10-3	TRBJ2-1	CAISEWGSSNEQFF
TRBV2	TRBJ2-1	CASSDGLSSSSYNEQFF
TRBV4-1	TRBJ2-1	CASSQGGGASGVYNEQFF
TRBV7-6	TRBJ2-7	CASSLETGVAYEQYF
TRBV5-1	TRBJ2-1	CASSLGGYSNEQFF
TRBV21-1	TRBJ1-2	CASSRGQGSCGYTF
TRBV6-5	TRBJ2-7	CASSVGGGADEQYF
TRBV7-9	TRBJ2-3	CASSRTSGGTDTQYF
TRBV9	TRBJ1-5	CASSPGGDNQPQHF
TRBV7-9	TRBJ2-7	CATQQESAYEQYF
TRBV28	TRBJ1-1	CALTGARNTEAFF
TRBV6-5	TRBJ1-1	CASFRRAGGGTEAFF
TRBV5-4	TRBJ1-4	CASSIPGTGGEKLFF
TRBV29-1	TRBJ2-7	CSVESGLYEQYF
TRBV7-6	TRBJ2-5	CASSPTTSQETQYF
TRBV5-6	TRBJ2-1	CASSSSGKSYNEQFF
TRBV4-1	TRBJ1-1	CASSRNLPGTEMAEAFF
TRBV2	TRBJ1-2	CASNGAWDRQEYGYTF
TRBV2	TRBJ1-5	CASSQGQGQPQHF
TRBV9	TRBJ1-1	CASSVEGQGHTEAFF
TRBV19	TRBJ1-3	CASSIQISGNTIYF
TRBV4-2	TRBJ1-5	CASSQDRTARGPQHF
TRBV15	TRBJ2-3	CATSRDSGEDTQYF